This entry lists 7 T cell receptor beta chains sequenced from one sample in a study of blood T cell repertoires in COVID-19. Clones were read by immunoSEQ multiplex PCR, and TCRdb kept only the in-frame ones, dropping some. The table shows some 220,000 clones, with approximately 85% occurring only once. The sequenced sample was peripheral blood. These receptor sequences come from a woman between 65 and 79 years old with COVID-19, enrolled during active disease.

The chain couples TRBV24-1 to TRBJ2-1; possible D gene TRBD2, 5 bases. The CDR3 is made up of 12 amino acids. Trimming removed 7 bases at V and 10 bases at J, with 13 bases between. CDR1 KGHDR and CDR2 SFDVKD come from the germline V gene. CDR3 amino acids: CATRDSFGEQFF. The CDR3 coding sequence is TGTGCCACCAGGGACTCCTTCGGGGAGCAGTTCTTC.

A single count supports this clone. This chain links TRBV4-3 with TRBJ1-2; 8 bases agree with TRBD1. Germline V gives CDR1 LGHNA, CDR2 YSLEER. CDR3 length equals 16 residues. V dropped 4 bases and J dropped 1; count of bases not matched to a gene: 8. In DNA, the CDR3 is TGCGCCAGCAGCCGAGGGACAGGACGCGATAACTATGGCTACACCTTC. Its translation: CASSRGTGRDNYGYTF.

CDR3 DNA: TGTGCCAGCAGTATAGCAGGGAATCAGCCCCAGCATTTT. Translating it yields CASSIAGNQPQHF. This chain joins TRBV27 and TRBJ1-5; weak D call: TRBD1 (5 bases). Trimming removed 5 bases at V and 4 bases at J, with 9 bases between. Germline V gene sequence: CDR1 MNHEY, CDR2 SMNVEV (reference sequence). CDR3 length: 13 residues.

The J gene is TRBJ2-7, the V gene TRBV5-5; D is perhaps TRBD1 (5 bases). CDR3 size: 13 residues. The V gene lost 0 bases and the J gene lost 5 bases, with 9 bases spanning the gap. Germline V gene lookup returns CDR1 SGHKS and CDR2 YYEKEE (reference sequence). The CDR3 protein is CASSLAWGNEQYF. The CDR3, as DNA: TGTGCCAGCAGCTTGGCTTGGGGCAACGAGCAGTACTTC.

The J gene is TRBJ2-7, the V gene TRBV13, with D hard to call. The V end lost 2 bases, the J end lost 1 base, and 9 bases lay between the germline ends. The CDR3 consists of 14 residues. Per the germline V gene, CDR1 is PRHDT and CDR2 is FYEKMQ (reference sequence). This CDR3 is CASSLIQISYEQYF. CDR3 in DNA: TGTGCCAGCAGCTTAATCCAGATTTCCTACGAGCAGTACTTC.

A few counts support this clone. This chain links TRBV7-9 with TRBJ1-4, with D unresolved. Germline CDR1 is SEHNR and CDR2 is FQNEAQ (reference sequence). V dropped 7 bases and J dropped 1 base, with 16 bases sitting between them. CDR3 length equals 16 residues. The CDR3 loop reads CASTSGGRETNEKLFF. The CDR3 DNA sequence: TGTGCCAGCACCAGCGGAGGGCGGGAAACTAATGAAAAACTGTTTTTT. The variable domain in full, with the rest retrieved from reference TRBV7-9 and TRBJ1-4, is DTGVSQNPRHKITKRGQNVTFRCDPISEHNRLYWYRQTLGQGPEFLTYFQNEAQLEKSRLLSDRFSAERPKGSFSTLEIQRTEQGDSAMYLCASTSGGRETNEKLFFGSGTQLSVL.

The rearrangement links TRBV5-4 to TRBJ1-6; 10 bases match TRBD1. Germline CDR1 is SGHNT and CDR2 is YYREEE (reference sequence). V shed 4 bases and J 7 bases; nucleotides not matched to a gene: 8. The CDR3 is 16 amino acids. In DNA form, the CDR3 reads TGTGCCAGCAGCCCGTATGTGGGACAGGGGAATTCACCCCTCCACTTT. Translation: CASSPYVGQGNSPLHF.